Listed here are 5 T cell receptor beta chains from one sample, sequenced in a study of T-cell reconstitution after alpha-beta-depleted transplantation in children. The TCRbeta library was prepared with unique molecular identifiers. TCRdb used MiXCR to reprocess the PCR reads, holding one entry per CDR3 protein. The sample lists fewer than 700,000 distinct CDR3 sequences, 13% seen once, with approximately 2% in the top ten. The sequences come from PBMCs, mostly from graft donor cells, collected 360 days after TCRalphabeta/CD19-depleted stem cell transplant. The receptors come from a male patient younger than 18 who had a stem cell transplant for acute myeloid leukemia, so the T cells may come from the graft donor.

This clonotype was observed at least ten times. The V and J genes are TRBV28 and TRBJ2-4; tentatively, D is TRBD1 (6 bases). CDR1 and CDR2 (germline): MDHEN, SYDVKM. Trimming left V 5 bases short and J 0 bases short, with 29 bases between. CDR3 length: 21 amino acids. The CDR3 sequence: CASSPQDFLRGYWRAKNIQYF. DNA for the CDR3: TGTGCCAGCAGTCCCCAGGACTTTTTGAGGGGGTATTGGCGAGCCAAAAACATTCAGTACTTC.

The CDR3 region is CASSQAPGELFF. The CDR3 nucleotides read TGCGCCAGCAGCCAAGCTCCCGGGGAGCTGTTTTTT. The J gene is TRBJ2-2, the V gene TRBV4-3; D gene unclear. The germline V gene encodes CDR1 LGHNA and CDR2 YSLEER. The CDR3 loop spans 12 amino acids. V shed 1 base and J shed 6 bases, with 3 bases lying between them.

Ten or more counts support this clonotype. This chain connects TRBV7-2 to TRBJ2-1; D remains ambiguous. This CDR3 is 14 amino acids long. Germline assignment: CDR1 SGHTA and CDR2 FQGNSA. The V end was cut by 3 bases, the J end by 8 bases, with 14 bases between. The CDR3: CASSFLAPIHEQFF. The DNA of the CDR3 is TGTGCCAGCAGCTTTTTAGCCCCGATCCATGAGCAGTTCTTC. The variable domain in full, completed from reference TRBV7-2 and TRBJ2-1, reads GAGVSQSPSNKVTEKGKDVELRCDPISGHTALYWYRQSLGQGLEFLIYFQGNSAPDKSGLPSDRFSAERTGGSVSTLTIQRTQQEDSAVYLCASSFLAPIHEQFFGPGTRLTVL.

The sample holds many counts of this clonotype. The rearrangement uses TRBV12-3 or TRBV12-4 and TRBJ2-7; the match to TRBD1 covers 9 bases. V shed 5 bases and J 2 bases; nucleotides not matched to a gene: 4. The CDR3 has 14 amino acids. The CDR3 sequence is CASSTGTGTYEQYF. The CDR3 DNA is TGTGCCAGCAGTACCGGGACAGGGACCTACGAGCAGTACTTC.

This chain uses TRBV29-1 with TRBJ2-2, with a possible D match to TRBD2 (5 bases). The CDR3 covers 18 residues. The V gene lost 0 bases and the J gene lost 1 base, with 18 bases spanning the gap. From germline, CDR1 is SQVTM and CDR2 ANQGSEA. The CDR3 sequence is CSVEEVSRGLLNTGELFF. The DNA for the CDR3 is TGCAGCGTTGAAGAGGTTTCGAGAGGACTCCTGAACACCGGGGAGCTGTTTTTT.